Listed here are 2 T cell receptor beta chains from one sample, sequenced in a study of CD8+CD57+ T cells in acquired aplastic anemia. Researchers used genomic DNA as the template to profile TCR beta VDJ and CDR3. TCRdb itself ran the reads through MiXCR, one entry per CDR3 protein. The table shows about 200,000 distinct CDR3 sequences, with under 55% occurring only once. Patients who underwent sequencing had shown CD8+CD57+ cell expansion by flow cytometry. The sequencing sample was made of sorted CD4+, CD8+, or CD8+CD57+ T cells (not recorded which) from PBMCs. All receptors derive from a human donor with aplastic anemia.

The J gene is TRBJ2-7, the V gene TRBV6-5; 9 bases are shared with TRBD1. The CDR3 spans 15 residues. With 6 bases clipped from V and 6 bases from J, the junction kept 12 bases outside the gene matches. Germline assignment: CDR1 MNHEY and CDR2 SVGAGI. The CDR3 reads CASRLLGQGHGEQYF. CDR3 nucleotide sequence: TGTGCCAGCAGACTACTGGGACAGGGACACGGCGAGCAGTACTTC.

This chain uses TRBV20-1 with TRBJ1-6, with D possibly matching TRBD1 (5 bases). This CDR3 has 14 amino acids. V was cut by 5 bases and J by 9 bases, with 17 bases left in between. Germline V gene data show CDR1 as DFQATT and CDR2 as SNEGSKA (reference sequence). Here the CDR3 DNA reads TGCAGTGCTTTCGCGACAGCAGAGAGTTCACCCCTCCACTTT. This gives the protein CSAFATAESSPLHF.